A selection of T cell receptor beta chains follows, all from one sample in a study of breast tumors, draining lymph nodes, adjacent tissues. Each CDR3 protein gets one entry after TCRdb re-called the multiplex PCR reads with MiXCR. The sample lists approximately 13,000 distinct CDR3 sequences, roughly 53% seen once, with about 42% in the top ten. The sample was tumor-adjacent breast tissue. The receptors stem from a female donor with breast cancer. Some clones in this sample may be carry-over from other donors' samples. Both conserved end residues are part of each CDR3. The D gene is left open where the match is weak. The size entry is marked missing in some rows and otherwise reads once, few, many or a size class.

>TRBJ1-2|.|TRBV19|TRBD1|17
CASSGGQGMEANYGYTF
TGTGCCAGTAGTGGAGGACAGGGGATGGAAGCTAACTATGGCTACACCTTC
>TRBJ2-1|.|TRBV5-4|.|13
CASSIARANEQFF
TGTGCCAGCAGCATTGCCAGGGCCAATGAGCAGTTCTTC
>TRBJ2-2|.|TRBV7-9|.|12
CASEERDKGVFF
TGTGCCAGCGAGGAGCGGGATAAGGGGGTTTTTTTT
>TRBJ1-6|many|TRBV28|.|18
CASTLIRQASSYNSPLHF
TGTGCCAGCACCCTAATCCGACAGGCGAGCTCCTATAATTCACCCCTCCACTTT
>TRBJ2-7|.|TRBV14|TRBD1|16
CASSQGLGQGLYEQYF
TGTGCCAGCAGCCAAGGTCTGGGACAGGGCCTCTACGAGCAGTACTTC
>TRBJ2-6|.|TRBV20-1|.|14
CSASSGDGANVLTF
TGCAGTGCTAGTTCCGGGGATGGGGCCAACGTCCTGACTTTC
>TRBJ1-1|many|TRBV7-3|.|13
CASSSLVNTEAFF
TGTGCCAGCAGCTCTTTGGTCAACACTGAAGCTTTCTTT
>TRBJ2-1|.|TRBV7-8|.|13
CAIGATGYNEQFF
TGTGCCATCGGGGCTACAGGCTACAATGAGCAGTTCTTC
>TRBJ2-3|.|TRBV10-3|TRBD1|19
CATTGEGALNDASTDTQYF
TGTGCCACAACCGGCGAGGGGGCACTTAACGATGCTAGCACAGATACGCAGTATTTT
>TRBJ2-1|.|TRBV7-2|TRBD1|14
CASSSRDRAGEQFF
TGTGCCAGCAGCTCCCGGGACAGGGCCGGAGAGCAGTTCTTC
>TRBJ2-2|.|TRBV5-1|TRBD1|15
CASSFMSGGSGELFF
TGCGCCAGCAGCTTTATGTCAGGGGGCTCCGGGGAGCTGTTTTTT
>TRBJ1-2|medium-sized|TRBV11-3|.|16
CASSLAQVGKIYGYTF
TGTGCCAGCAGCTTAGCCCAGGTCGGCAAGATCTATGGCTACACCTTC
>TRBJ1-2|.|TRBV20-1|.|12
CSATSPNYGYTF
TGCAGTGCCACAAGCCCTAACTATGGCTACACCTTC
>TRBJ2-7|.|TRBV28|.|15
CASSLSGFLSYEQYF
TGTGCCAGCAGCCTTTCGGGGTTCCTCTCCTACGAGCAGTACTTC
>TRBJ1-5|medium-sized|TRBV7-8|.|15
CASSLVADGDQPQHF
TGTGCCAGCAGCTTAGTGGCGGACGGGGACCAGCCCCAGCATTTT
>TRBJ1-2|few|TRBV2|TRBD1|14
CASSDGQGGYGYTF
TGTGCCAGCAGTGACGGACAGGGGGGCTATGGCTACACCTTC
>TRBJ2-1|few|TRBV28|TRBD2|16
CASTTRRLAAYNEQFF
TGTGCCAGCACCACGAGAAGACTAGCGGCCTACAATGAGCAGTTCTTC
>TRBJ2-7|many|TRBV7-3|.|13
CASSQGGGYEQYF
TGTGCCAGCAGCCAGGGGGGGGGGTACGAGCAGTACTTC
>TRBJ1-3|.|TRBV10-3|.|10
CATWGNTIYF
TGTGCCACATGGGGGAACACCATATATTTT
>TRBJ1-3|.|TRBV9|.|15
CASSGTRVSGNTIYF
TGTGCCAGCAGCGGGACTAGGGTCTCTGGAAACACCATATATTTT
>TRBJ2-1|.|TRBV12-3/TRBV12-4|.|13
CASSLWGPNEQFF
TGTGCCAGCAGTTTATGGGGGCCGAATGAGCAGTTCTTC
>TRBJ2-7|once|TRBV5-1|TRBD1|14
CASSLVEQGREQYF
TGCGCCAGCAGCTTGGTTGAACAGGGGCGCGAGCAGTACTTC
>TRBJ2-5|.|TRBV10-3|TRBD2|15
CAISGVAGVIETQYF
TGTGCCATCAGTGGGGTAGCGGGAGTAATCGAGACCCAGTACTTC
>TRBJ1-2|.|TRBV29-1|.|12
CSARTDLYGYTF
TGCAGCGCAAGGACAGACCTCTACGGCTACACCTTC
>TRBJ2-3|.|TRBV7-2|TRBD2|16
CASSLGLAGPTDTQYF
TGTGCCAGCAGCTTAGGACTAGCGGGGCCCACAGATACGCAGTATTTT
>TRBJ2-6|few|TRBV7-2|.|14
CASSEISGANVLTF
TGTGCCAGCAGTGAGATCTCTGGGGCCAACGTCCTGACTTTC
>TRBJ2-1|.|TRBV6-1|.|13
CASSKLGYNEQFF
TGTGCCAGCAGTAAGTTGGGCTACAATGAGCAGTTCTTC
>TRBJ2-7|.|TRBV20-1|.|14
CSARRFAVSYEQYF
TGCAGTGCTAGACGATTTGCAGTCTCCTACGAGCAGTACTTC
>TRBJ2-3|.|TRBV2|.|14
CASSGGSPTDTQYF
TGTGCCAGCAGTGGCGGAAGCCCCACAGATACGCAGTATTTT
>TRBJ2-7|medium-sized|TRBV30|TRBD1|12
CAWGEGQVWQYF
TGTGCCTGGGGTGAGGGACAGGTATGGCAGTACTTC
>TRBJ2-1|medium-sized|TRBV7-2|.|15
CASSLKRGPGAEQFF
TGTGCCAGCAGCTTGAAACGAGGCCCAGGGGCTGAGCAGTTCTTC
>TRBJ2-7|medium-sized|TRBV11-1|.|12
CASSLDSYEQYF
TGTGCCAGCAGCTTAGATAGCTACGAGCAGTACTTC
>TRBJ2-7|.|TRBV20-1|TRBD1|16
CSARDRDRGSSYEQYF
TGCAGTGCTAGAGATCGGGACAGGGGATCCTCCTACGAGCAGTACTTC
>TRBJ1-6|.|TRBV7-2|TRBD1|14
CASTQRGTGSPLHF
TGTGCCAGCACCCAAAGGGGGACAGGTTCACCCCTCCACTTT
>TRBJ1-5|.|TRBV7-3|TRBD1|14
CASSFGTVNLPKHF
TGTGCCAGCAGCTTCGGGACAGTTAATCTGCCCAAGCATTTT
>TRBJ2-7|many|TRBV6-5|TRBD2|16
CASSYSRGTSGYEQYF
TGTGCCAGCAGTTACTCGAGGGGGACTAGCGGATACGAGCAGTACTTC
>TRBJ2-7|.|TRBV15|TRBD2|14
CATSSRLAGDEQYF
TGTGCCACCAGCAGCAGACTAGCGGGAGACGAGCAGTACTTC
>TRBJ2-1|few|TRBV20-1|.|15
CSARDYGTGNNEQFF
TGCAGTGCTAGAGATTACGGAACTGGGAACAATGAGCAGTTCTTC
>TRBJ2-3|.|TRBV20-1|TRBD2|16
CSARDLGGVPTDTQYF
TGCAGTGCTAGAGACCTCGGGGGGGTCCCCACAGATACGCAGTATTTT
>TRBJ2-1|many|TRBV5-6|.|15
CASSFAGTQSNEQFF
TGTGCCAGCAGCTTCGCCGGGACCCAATCCAATGAGCAGTTCTTC
>TRBJ1-5|.|TRBV20-1|.|13
CSAREGTNQPQHF
TGCAGTGCTAGAGAGGGGACCAATCAGCCCCAGCATTTT
>TRBJ2-1|medium-sized|TRBV20-1|TRBD2|17
CSAVGTSGKISYNEQFF
TGCAGTGCTGTTGGGACTAGCGGCAAGATTTCCTACAATGAGCAGTTCTTC
>TRBJ2-7|.|TRBV2|.|14
CASSDPAGGYEQYF
TGTGCCAGCAGTGATCCGGCAGGAGGCTACGAGCAGTACTTC